This T cell receptor (beta chain) derives from a study of T cells expressing NK-cell markers. Study in general: Each TCR beta repertoire originated in sorted T cells that were CD3+CD56+NKG2C+, CD3+CD56+NKG2C- or CD3+CD56-NKG2C+.

Study-wide results and limits: The CD3+CD56-NKG2C+ fraction was also led by these clonotypes in a few donors.

With the 5' RACE reads reprocessed, TCRdb shows one record per CDR3 protein and no DNA. Recorded for this sample: 550,000 to 600,000 distinct CDR3 sequences. The CDR3 spans 15 residues. As regards this clonotype: The antigen is undetermined.

The receptor's source is a young man in good health. The sample was blood T cells: a sorted CD56 or NKG2C T cell subset, CD4+ or CD8+ T cells, or bulk PBMC T cells (not recorded which). The V call is TRBV12-3 or TRBV12-4, the J call TRBJ2-3. The CDR3 sequence is CASSLAGVLTDTQYF.